Below are 18 T cell receptor beta chains sequenced from a single sample in a study of T cells in Graves' hyperthyroidism and ophthalmopathy. The investigators amplified TCR beta CDR3 regions from RNA transcripts. HTBI primers were used for first-round RT-PCR of the TCR CDR3. TCRdb re-called the multiplex PCR reads through MiXCR, storing one row per CDR3 protein. Here the sample spans over 450,000 distinct CDR3 sequences, approximately 17% being singletons. The sequenced material came from blood. Receptor source: a woman between 18 and 29 years old with Graves' ophthalmopathy.

This clonotype has just a few counts. The gene calls are TRBV7-3 and TRBJ1-6; TRBD1 matches at 9 bases. The V and J ends lost 2 bases and 7 bases, in that order; junction bases with no gene match: 3. The CDR3 is made up of 15 amino acids. The V gene's germline CDR1 is SGHTA and CDR2 FQGTGA. CDR3 amino acids: CASSLLGTGNSPLHF. CDR3 sequence (DNA): TGTGCCAGCAGCTTATTAGGGACAGGGAATTCACCCCTCCACTTT.

In this sample, this clonotype turned up a few times. The V and J genes are TRBV20-1 and TRBJ2-1; no clear D. V was shortened by 4 bases and J by 5 bases, with 9 bases between the two germline ends. The CDR3 extends over 12 amino acids. Germline V gene lookup returns CDR1 DFQATT and CDR2 SNEGSKA (reference sequence). In DNA, the CDR3 is TGCAGTGCTATCAGACGGAACAATGAGCAGTTCTTC. Encoded protein: CSAIRRNNEQFF.

There are a few counts of this clonotype. The chain uses TRBV6-1 and TRBJ2-7; 7 bases fit TRBD1. V gave up 7 bases and J gave up 2 bases; unmatched junction bases: 8. Germline V gene sequence: CDR1 MNHNS, CDR2 SASEGT. CDR3 length equals 14 residues. CDR3 protein: CASTATGPPYEQYF. CDR3 nucleotides: TGTGCCAGCACTGCGACAGGGCCTCCCTACGAGCAGTACTTC.

Details on this clonotype: This could be a read error, since a much larger clone is one nucleotide away. The chain has TRBV25-1 and TRBJ1-4; D might be TRBD1 (5 bases). V lost 1 base and J 0 bases, leaving 6 bases between the germline ends. Germline loops: CDR1 MGHDK, CDR2 SYGVNS. The CDR3 is 15 amino acids. CDR3 loop: CASSEWGATNEKLFF. The CDR3, as DNA: TGTGCCAGCAGTGAATGGGGGGCAACTAATGAAAAACTGTTTTTT.

This clonotype was seen at least ten times. The rearrangement joins TRBV20-1 to TRBJ1-3; TRBD1 matches 7 bases. Germline V gives CDR1 DFQATT, CDR2 SNEGSKA (reference sequence). Losses at the gene ends were 6 bases for V and 4 bases for J; bases not matched to a gene: 9. The CDR3 covers 14 residues. The CDR3 DNA sequence: TGCAGTGCCAGTACAGGGGCAGCAGGAAACACCATATATTTT. Residues: CSASTGAAGNTIYF.

The chain recombines TRBV7-6 with TRBJ1-6; tentatively, D is TRBD1 (5 bases). Germline V gene sequence: CDR1 SGHVS, CDR2 FNYEAQ. The CDR3 is 16 amino acids. Trimming shortened V by 0 bases and J by 7 bases, and 13 bases separated the two germline ends. The CDR3 coding sequence is TGTGCCAGCAGCTTAGCGTTCCGGGACTGGAATTCACCCCTCCACTTT. Its translation: CASSLAFRDWNSPLHF.

This clonotype was detected many times. V and J are TRBV6-2 or TRBV6-3 and TRBJ1-5; D gene ambiguous. Germline values: CDR1 MNHEY, CDR2 SVGEGT. The V end lost 8 bases, the J end lost 3 bases, and 17 bases lay between the germline ends. This CDR3 spans 15 amino acids. CDR3 region: CASLNSLRDNQPQHF. The CDR3 region has the DNA TGTGCCAGCCTAAATTCATTAAGGGACAATCAGCCCCAGCATTTT.

This clonotype was counted at least ten times. This chain uses TRBV6-1 with TRBJ2-7; tentatively, D is TRBD1 (6 bases). V lost 2 bases, J lost 2 bases, and 10 bases lay in between. The CDR3 sequence is 14 residues long. Germline loops: CDR1 MNHNS, CDR2 SASEGT. CDR3 in DNA: TGTGCCAGCAGTGAATCGGACAGAACCTACGAGCAGTACTTC. Encoded protein: CASSESDRTYEQYF.

This clonotype has at least ten counts. The V and J genes are TRBV28 and TRBJ2-3; D might be TRBD2 (5 bases). CDR3 length: 15 amino acids. Trimming cost V 3 bases and J 2 bases, with 12 bases left between them. Per germline, CDR1 MDHEN and CDR2 SYDVKM. CDR3 in DNA: TGTGCCAGCAGTTTGGTCGGACTCTACACAGATACGCAGTATTTT. Translation: CASSLVGLYTDTQYF. Supplemented by reference TRBV28 and TRBJ2-3, the full variable domain reads DVKVTQSSRYLVKRTGEKVFLECVQDMDHENMFWYRQDPGLGLRLIYFSYDVKMKEKGDIPEGYSVSREKKERFSLILESASTNQTSMYLCASSLVGLYTDTQYFGPGTRLTVL.

A few counts support this clonotype. The CDR3 spells CASSSGGSGSGNTIYF. CDR3 DNA: TGCGCCAGCAGTAGTGGGGGCTCGGGCTCTGGAAACACCATATATTTT. This chain joins TRBV5-1 and TRBJ1-3, with D possibly matching TRBD1 (6 bases). The CDR3 is 16 amino acids. Trimming removed 5 bases from V and 0 bases from J, with 15 bases in between. Germline-derived CDR1 and CDR2 are SGHRS and YFSETQ.

The V gene is TRBV4-2, the J gene TRBJ2-1; TRBD2 agrees at 7 bases. The CDR3 covers 19 residues. Trimming removed 0 bases from V and 0 bases from J; junction bases left unmatched: 11. Germline values: CDR1 LGHNA, CDR2 YNFKEQ. CDR3 sequence: CASSQEGLAEAASYNEQFF. CDR3 bases: TGTGCCAGCAGCCAAGAAGGGCTAGCGGAGGCCGCCTCCTACAATGAGCAGTTCTTC.

This clonotype was counted many times. The chain employs TRBV27 and TRBJ1-5; no firm D call. The ends were cut back, 0 bases at V and 4 bases at J, with 7 bases in the middle. The CDR3 consists of 14 residues. CDR1 is MNHEY and CDR2 is SMNVEV in the germline V gene (reference sequence). The CDR3 bases are TGTGCCAGCAGTTTATCAGGCGGGAATCAGCCCCAGCATTTT. Protein sequence: CASSLSGGNQPQHF.

The chain links TRBV7-9 to TRBJ1-1; D unclear. Germline assignment: CDR1 SEHNR and CDR2 FQNEAQ (reference sequence). Trimming cost V 2 bases and J 4 bases, with 8 bases left between them. CDR3 length equals 13 residues. CDR3 bases: TGTGCCAGCAGCTTAATGAGAAGCACTGAAGCTTTCTTT. Its protein product is CASSLMRSTEAFF.

This clonotype has only a few counts. This chain connects TRBV5-8 to TRBJ1-1, with D maybe TRBD1 (5 bases). Deletions cut 8 bases from V and 0 bases from J, with 23 bases between. The length of the CDR3 is 17 residues. The germline V gene has CDR1 SGHTS and CDR2 YDEGEE. CDR3 nucleotide sequence: TGTGCCAGTACGAAAATCTTTACTACAGGCATGAACACTGAAGCTTTCTTT. Translation gives CASTKIFTTGMNTEAFF.

In this sample, this clonotype turned up a few times. The chain joins TRBV20-1 to TRBJ2-7; no clear D. The CDR3 is made up of 14 amino acids. V was clipped by 0 bases and J by 2 bases, with 11 bases between them. Per germline, CDR1 DFQATT and CDR2 SNEGSKA (reference sequence). The CDR3 loop reads CSARDRFDTYEQYF. The CDR3, as DNA: TGCAGTGCTAGAGATCGGTTTGATACCTACGAGCAGTACTTC.

This clonotype has at least ten counts. This chain uses TRBV2 with TRBJ1-2, with no clear D. The length of the CDR3 is 13 residues. From germline, CDR1 is SNHLY and CDR2 FYNNEI. Deletions cut 6 bases from V and 2 bases from J, with 10 bases between. In DNA, the CDR3 is TGTGCCAGCAGGGAGGAAGTAAACTATGGCTACACCTTC. Translated: CASREEVNYGYTF. Full variable domain (missing parts from reference TRBV2 and TRBJ1-2): EPEVTQTPSHQVTQMGQEVILRCVPISNHLYFYWYRQILGQKVEFLVSFYNNEISEKSEIFDDQFSVERPDGSNFTLKIRSTKLEDSAMYFCASREEVNYGYTFGSGTRLTVV.

This clonotype was recorded a few times. The V call is TRBV7-3, the J call TRBJ2-6, with D tentatively TRBD1 or TRBD2 (6 bases each). The CDR3 totals 19 residues. CDR1 and CDR2 (germline): SGHTA, FQGTGA. Trimming pared 7 bases from V and 2 bases from J, leaving 24 bases between. CDR3 nucleotide sequence: TGTGCCAGCACCCCGGGGGCAGTCCGCTGGGCGACTGGGGCCAACGTCCTGACTTTC. Translation: CASTPGAVRWATGANVLTF.

This clonotype was seen ten or more times. V usage is TRBV2 and J usage is TRBJ1-1; no clear D. From germline, CDR1 is SNHLY and CDR2 FYNNEI. The CDR3 has 13 amino acids. V lost 1 base and J 4 bases, leaving 7 bases between the germline ends. The CDR3 loop is CASSEERLTEAFF. CDR3 bases: TGTGCCAGCAGTGAAGAGAGGCTCACTGAAGCTTTCTTT.